This is a list of T cell receptor beta chains from one sample in a study of cytomegalovirus exposure and HLA in healthy donors. Sequencing was performed with immunoSEQ multiplex PCR; in TCRdb, only in-frame clones are kept and a portion is missing. The repertoire includes over 150,000 clones, about 80% of them detected once, and under 5% sits in the top ten. Sample: PBMCs. These receptors were collected from a man aged 18-30 years in good health and CMV-seronegative. Each CDR3 is given with its conserved first and last residue. Fields, in order: clone size, D gene, J gene, V gene, CDR3 protein, CDR3 DNA. A D gene is named only where the DNA matches it firmly. Only some rows state a clone size, as once, few, many or a class for expanded clones.

>-|-|TRBJ2-7|TRBV19
CASSMSTGNYEQYF
TGTGCCAGTAGTATGAGCACAGGGAATTACGAGCAGTACTTC
>-|-|TRBJ2-1|TRBV5-4
CASSLAGILDNEQFF
TGTGCCAGCAGCTTGGCGGGGATCCTTGATAATGAGCAGTTCTTC
>-|TRBD2|TRBJ2-3|TRBV6-5
CASSYSGGKTDTQYF
TGTGCCAGCAGTTATAGCGGGGGGAAGACAGATACGCAGTATTTT
>-|-|TRBJ2-7|TRBV27
CATSIQGAYEQYF
TGTGCCACCAGCATTCAGGGTGCCTACGAGCAGTACTTC
>-|TRBD1|TRBJ2-3|TRBV7-9
CASSLGGDRASDTQYF
TGTGCCAGCAGCTTAGGGGGGGACAGGGCTTCAGATACGCAGTATTTT
>-|TRBD1|TRBJ2-5|TRBV4-1
CASSQEGTGGPETQYF
TGCGCCAGCAGCCAAGAAGGGACAGGGGGCCCGGAGACCCAGTACTTC
>-|-|TRBJ1-1|TRBV6-1
CASFRTGTSAFF
TGTGCCAGCTTTAGAACGGGGACATCAGCTTTCTTT
>few|-|TRBJ1-1|TRBV7-9
CASRGRGGFTEAFF
TGTGCCAGCAGGGGGAGGGGAGGTTTCACTGAAGCTTTCTTT
>-|-|TRBJ2-7|TRBV28
CASSFADSSYEQYF
TGTGCCAGCAGTTTTGCTGATAGCTCCTACGAGCAGTACTTC
>-|-|TRBJ1-6|TRBV4-1
CASSQAGTPGLNSPLHF
TGCGCCAGCAGCCAAGCAGGGACTCCGGGACTAAATTCACCCCTCCACTTT
>-|TRBD1|TRBJ2-1|TRBV7-8
CASSLAGTGGREQFF
TGTGCCAGCAGCTTAGCAGGGACAGGGGGACGTGAGCAGTTCTTC
>-|TRBD1|TRBJ1-1|TRBV2
CASSEGQLITEAFF
TGTGCCAGCAGTGAGGGACAGCTGATTACTGAAGCTTTCTTT
>-|TRBD2|TRBJ2-1|TRBV27
CASIPAGGGNEQFF
TGTGCCAGCATTCCAGCGGGAGGGGGCAATGAGCAGTTCTTC
>few|-|TRBJ1-4|TRBV6-5
CASRRTWALNEKLFF
TGTGCCAGCAGACGTACCTGGGCGCTTAATGAAAAACTGTTTTTT
>-|TRBD1|TRBJ2-2|TRBV10-2
CAIQGGKGGTGELFF
TGCGCCATCCAAGGGGGCAAGGGCGGCACCGGGGAGCTGTTTTTT
>-|TRBD1|TRBJ1-2|TRBV6-5
CASSYMDRANVYGYTF
TGTGCCAGCAGTTACATGGACAGGGCTAACGTCTATGGCTACACCTTC
>-|-|TRBJ1-6|TRBV7-2
CASSVRQNSPLHF
TGTGCCAGCAGCGTCAGACAGAATTCACCCCTCCACTTT
>-|-|TRBJ1-1|TRBV16
CASSSSGTEAFF
TGTGCCAGCAGCTCGTCGGGTACTGAAGCTTTCTTT
>-|-|TRBJ1-2|TRBV30
CALGVSGPNYGYTF
TGTGCCCTCGGGGTGAGCGGACCTAACTATGGCTACACCTTC
>-|TRBD2|TRBJ2-1|TRBV5-4
CASSTVRLAGANEQFF
TGTGCCAGCAGCACCGTACGACTAGCGGGAGCCAATGAGCAGTTCTTC
>-|-|TRBJ2-7|TRBV7-9
CASSLLRGPYF
TGTGCCAGCAGCTTACTGCGGGGGCCCTACTTC
>-|TRBD1|TRBJ2-1|TRBV10-3
CAIRPGGHNEQFF
TGTGCCATCAGGCCAGGGGGCCACAATGAGCAGTTCTTC
>-|-|TRBJ2-5|TRBV2
CASSEDYVLWTQYF
TGTGCCAGCAGTGAAGATTACGTGCTATGGACCCAGTACTTC
>-|-|TRBJ2-2|TRBV11-2
CASRAGTGELFF
TGTGCCAGCAGGGCGGGCACCGGGGAGCTGTTTTTT
>-|-|TRBJ1-5|TRBV6-5
CASKGSGNQPQHF
TGTGCCAGCAAGGGGTCCGGAAATCAGCCCCAGCATTTT
>-|-|TRBJ2-7|TRBV15
CATSRDIDYEQYF
TGTGCCACCAGCAGAGATATAGACTACGAGCAGTACTTC
>-|TRBD2|TRBJ2-5|TRBV18
CASSPWTSGRQETQYF
TGTGCCAGCTCACCTTGGACTAGCGGGAGGCAAGAGACCCAGTACTTC
>-|TRBD1|TRBJ1-1|TRBV4-3
CASSQGTRGPEAFF
TGCGCCAGCAGCCAAGGCACCAGGGGGCCTGAAGCTTTCTTT
>once|TRBD1|TRBJ1-2|TRBV5-1
CASSFEPYRGYGYTF
TGCGCCAGCAGCTTCGAACCGTACAGGGGATATGGCTACACCTTC
>-|TRBD1|TRBJ1-5|TRBV18
CASSPRGAGGLDSNQPQHF
TGTGCCAGCTCACCGCGGGGAGCAGGGGGCTTGGATAGCAATCAGCCCCAGCATTTT
>-|-|TRBJ2-5|TRBV29-1
CSVGWRGPQETQYF
TGCAGCGTTGGTTGGAGGGGGCCCCAAGAGACCCAGTACTTC
>-|TRBD1|TRBJ1-2|TRBV7-9
CASSLTGAYGYTF
TGTGCCAGCAGCCTGACAGGGGCCTATGGCTACACCTTC
>-|-|TRBJ1-4|TRBV25-1
CASGRGAQSEKLFF
TGTGCCAGCGGGCGGGGGGCGCAGAGTGAAAAACTGTTTTTT
>-|-|TRBJ2-7|TRBV19
CASSIVASEYGEQYF
TGTGCCAGTAGTATAGTTGCCAGCGAGTATGGCGAGCAGTACTTC
>-|-|TRBJ2-7|TRBV27
CASSLNRDGYEQYF
TGTGCCAGCAGTTTGAACAGGGATGGGTACGAGCAGTACTTC
>-|TRBD2|TRBJ2-7|TRBV10-3
CATGLAGAYEQYF
TGTGCCACCGGACTAGCGGGAGCCTACGAGCAGTACTTC
>once|-|TRBJ2-7|TRBV27
CASSLKGNTIYEQYF
TGTGCCAGCAGTTTAAAGGGGAACACTATCTACGAGCAGTACTTC
>-|TRBD2|TRBJ2-1|TRBV5-1
CASSLEASGGSSYNEQFF
TGCGCCAGCAGCTTGGAGGCTAGCGGGGGGAGCTCCTACAATGAGCAGTTCTTC
>-|-|TRBJ1-1|TRBV7-2
CASSFSWGEGTEAFF
TGTGCCAGCAGCTTCAGTTGGGGAGAGGGCACTGAAGCTTTCTTT
>once|TRBD1|TRBJ1-2|TRBV9
CASRPRDRGVYGYTF
TGTGCCAGCAGGCCCCGGGACAGGGGAGTCTATGGCTACACCTTC
>-|-|TRBJ1-2|TRBV6-5
CASSYSEGTNYGYTF
TGTGCCAGCAGTTACTCGGAGGGAACTAACTATGGCTACACCTTC
>-|-|TRBJ1-6|TRBV6-4
CASSEGDNSPLHF
TGTGCCAGCAGTGAAGGGGATAATTCACCCCTCCACTTT
>-|-|TRBJ1-2|TRBV5-1
CASSLVGVAGYTF
TGCGCCAGCAGCTTAGTAGGGGTAGCTGGCTACACCTTC
>-|-|TRBJ1-4|TRBV2
CASSTGVGFTGKLFF
TGTGCCAGCAGCACGGGGGTAGGGTTTACCGGAAAACTGTTTTTT
>-|-|TRBJ2-2|TRBV5-1
CASSLVAGGTGELFF
TGCGCCAGCAGCTTGGTGGCGGGTGGAACCGGGGAGCTGTTTTTT
>-|TRBD1|TRBJ2-4|TRBV2
CASSPDRASNIQYF
TGTGCCAGCAGCCCGGACAGGGCGTCCAACATTCAGTACTTC
>-|TRBD1|TRBJ2-3|TRBV7-3
CASSVHPGQSTDTQYF
TGTGCCAGCAGCGTACATCCGGGACAGTCGACAGATACGCAGTATTTT
>-|TRBD2|TRBJ2-1|TRBV7-2
CASSWSGTNNEQFF
TGTGCCAGCAGCTGGTCAGGGACTAACAATGAGCAGTTCTTC
>-|-|TRBJ1-1|TRBV29-1
CSVAGLGLTEAFF
TGCAGCGTTGCTGGGCTTGGTTTGACTGAAGCTTTCTTT
>few|-|TRBJ2-3|TRBV5-1
CASSLGPSGTDTQYF
TGCGCCAGCAGCTTGGGGCCTAGCGGCACAGATACGCAGTATTTT
>-|-|TRBJ2-7|TRBV27
CASSSTSSEQYF
TGTGCCAGCAGTTCCACTAGCAGCGAGCAGTACTTC
>-|-|TRBJ2-7|TRBV7-4
CASSLNRSYEQYF
TGTGCCAGCAGCTTAAATCGTTCCTACGAGCAGTACTTC
>once|TRBD1|TRBJ1-4|TRBV18
CASSPDDREGEKLFF
TGTGCCAGCTCACCAGACGACAGGGAAGGTGAAAAACTGTTTTTT
>-|TRBD2|TRBJ2-1|TRBV2
CASSALAGSNEQFF
TGTGCCAGCAGTGCGCTAGCGGGAAGCAATGAGCAGTTCTTC
>-|TRBD1|TRBJ2-5|TRBV11-2
CASSSDPPWDREQETQYF
TGTGCCAGCAGCTCCGATCCCCCGTGGGACAGGGAACAAGAGACCCAGTACTTC
>-|TRBD2|TRBJ2-1|TRBV5-6
CASSFRASGSKGQFF
TGTGCCAGCAGCTTCAGGGCTAGCGGGAGTAAGGGGCAGTTCTTC
>-|-|TRBJ2-7|TRBV5-8
CASSFSGRAYEQYF
TGTGCCAGCAGCTTTTCCGGCCGGGCCTACGAGCAGTACTTC
>-|-|TRBJ2-5|TRBV2
CASKTEETQYF
TGTGCCAGCAAAACGGAAGAGACCCAGTACTTC
>-|-|TRBJ2-1|TRBV19
CASSRTDEQFF
TGTGCCAGTAGTCGAACAGATGAGCAGTTCTTC